This T cell receptor (beta chain) was identified during a study of blood T cell repertoires in COVID-19. Study-level background: Samples taken during acute and convalescent COVID-19 were collected in the United States, Italy and Spain. T cells, B-cell-depleted T cells, or PBMCs supplied cDNA or gDNA.

Authors' processing steps: Reference gene primer amplification gave estimated nucleated cell counts. Produced via immunoSEQ multiplex PCR; TCRdb's table is partial and in-frame only. V and J calls and clone size come straight from that table; D and trimming were deduced from the DNA. The data contain tens of thousands of clones, 82% of them singletons. Germline loops: CDR1 SGHRS, CDR2 YFSETQ. This CDR3 is 16 amino acids long. Trimming took 0 bases from V and 2 from J, leaving 13 bases between them. The J gene is TRBJ2-3, the V gene TRBV5-1, with a tentative D call TRBD2 (6 bases). The receptor comes from a human donor in a cohort sampled during active COVID-19. The source material was peripheral blood. DNA of the CDR3: TGCGCCAGCAGCTTGGGCGGCGGGGATGTCACAGATACGCAGTATTTT. Encoded protein: CASSLGGGDVTDTQYF.